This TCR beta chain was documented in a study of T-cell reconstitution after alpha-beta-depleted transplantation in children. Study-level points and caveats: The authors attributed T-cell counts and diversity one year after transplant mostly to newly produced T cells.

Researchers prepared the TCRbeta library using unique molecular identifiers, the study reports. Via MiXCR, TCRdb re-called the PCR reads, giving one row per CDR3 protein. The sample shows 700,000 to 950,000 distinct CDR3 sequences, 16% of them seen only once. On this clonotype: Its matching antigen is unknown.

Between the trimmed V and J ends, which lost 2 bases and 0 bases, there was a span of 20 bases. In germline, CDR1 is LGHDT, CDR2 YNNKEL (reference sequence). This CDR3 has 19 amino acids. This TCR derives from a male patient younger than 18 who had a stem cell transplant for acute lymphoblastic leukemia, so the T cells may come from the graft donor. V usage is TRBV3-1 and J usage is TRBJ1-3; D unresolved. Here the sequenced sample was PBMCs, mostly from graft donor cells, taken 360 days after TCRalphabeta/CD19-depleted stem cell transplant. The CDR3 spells CASSQKDRVSVRSGNTIYF. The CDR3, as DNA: TGTGCCAGCAGCCAAAAAGACCGGGTGAGCGTCCGCTCTGGAAACACCATATATTTT.